The 6 T cell receptor beta chains reported below all come from one sample, sequenced in a study of long-term antiretroviral therapy in people with HIV. The immunoSEQ assay was v3.0, run at survey level. Sequencing used immunoSEQ multiplex PCR; TCRdb keeps in-frame clones, though not all of them. This table holds some 31,000 clones, 95% to 98% found once. The specimen was unsorted PBMCs, collected 7.6 years after starting antiretroviral therapy. The origin of the receptors is a man aged 30 to 39 with HIV.

This clone was recorded only once. The gene calls are TRBV4-3 and TRBJ2-2, with 7 bases identical to TRBD2. V gave up 0 bases and J gave up 4 bases; unmatched junction bases: 8. The CDR3 covers 17 residues. The germline V gene encodes CDR1 LGHNA and CDR2 YSLEER. CDR3 sequence (DNA): TGCGCCAGCAGCCAAGATTTAATAGCGGGCCTCACCGGGGAGCTGTTTTTT. Amino acids: CASSQDLIAGLTGELFF.

The rearrangement joins TRBV5-1 to TRBJ1-2, with TRBD1 matching over 9 bases. The germline V gene encodes CDR1 SGHRS and CDR2 YFSETQ. CDR3 length: 16 residues. The V segment lost 2 bases and the J segment 6 bases; nucleotides outside the gene matches: 11. CDR3 residues: CASSLSDWDRANGYTF. CDR3 nucleotides: TGCGCCAGCAGCTTAAGCGATTGGGACAGGGCGAATGGCTACACCTTC.

J is TRBJ1-2 and V is TRBV19, with 7 positions matching TRBD1. V dropped 7 bases and J dropped 1; count of bases not matched to a gene: 9. This CDR3 is 15 amino acids long. From germline, CDR1 is LNHDA and CDR2 SQIVND (reference sequence). The CDR3 nucleotides read TGTGCCAGTAACACAGGGGCCTGGGGTAACTATGGCTACACCTTC. It codes for CASNTGAWGNYGYTF.

The V and J genes are TRBV6-6 and TRBJ2-1, with D tentatively TRBD2 (6 bases). Germline V gives CDR1 MNHNY, CDR2 SVGAGI (reference sequence). V dropped 3 bases and J dropped 2 bases, with 11 bases sitting between them. This CDR3 spans 15 amino acids. DNA of the CDR3: TGTGCCAGCAGTTATGCGGGGACGACCTACAATGAGCAGTTCTTC. Translation gives CASSYAGTTYNEQFF.

Written as DNA, the CDR3 is TGTGCCAGCAGCGACAGCCGCACAGATACGCAGTATTTT. Its protein is CASSDSRTDTQYF. The chain employs TRBV7-3 and TRBJ2-3; D might be TRBD1 (5 bases). The V end was cut by 5 bases, the J end by 1 base, with 7 bases between. The CDR3 contains 13 residues. Germline V gives CDR1 SGHTA, CDR2 FQGTGA.

This chain connects TRBV6-5 to TRBJ1-1; D gene ambiguous. V was pared by 0 bases and J by 4 bases, with 15 bases between. CDR3 size: 16 residues. CDR1 is MNHEY and CDR2 is SVGAGI in the germline V gene. The CDR3 DNA reads TGTGCCAGCAGTTACTCCCGACACGTTGGGCTCACTGAAGCTTTCTTT. Translation: CASSYSRHVGLTEAFF.